A selection of T cell receptor beta chains follows, all from one sample in a study of blood T cell repertoires in COVID-19. Assay used: immunoSEQ multiplex PCR; TCRdb lists only in-frame clones, some missing. The top ten clones hold 9% to 9.5% of a sample with fewer than 350,000 clones, around 90% of them seen once. Sequencing input: peripheral blood. The receptor source for this set is a man aged 18 to 30 with active or convalescent COVID-19. CDR3s include the opening cysteine and the closing phenylalanine or tryptophan.

j_call: TRBJ2-4
cdr3_length: 17
v_call: TRBV3-1/TRBV3-2
cdr3_aa: CASSRIPGGQDENIQYF

j_call: TRBJ1-1
cdr3_length: 17
v_call: TRBV10-2
cdr3_aa: CASSDSRGAWKVTEAFF

j_call: TRBJ2-1
cdr3_length: 17
v_call: TRBV25-1
cdr3_aa: CASSDLRDRGFDDEQFF

j_call: TRBJ2-7
cdr3_length: 16
v_call: TRBV11-2
cdr3_aa: CASSFTGTGTWNEQYF

j_call: TRBJ2-3
cdr3_length: 14
v_call: TRBV2
cdr3_aa: CASSEIGGGDTQYF

j_call: TRBJ1-3
cdr3_length: 14
v_call: TRBV5-6
cdr3_aa: CASSKNRGGNTIYF

j_call: TRBJ2-6
cdr3_length: 23
v_call: TRBV3-1/TRBV3-2
cdr3_aa: CASSKPGPVRGGLSPSGANVLTF

j_call: TRBJ2-2
cdr3_length: 13
v_call: TRBV6-5
cdr3_aa: CASRGQGSGELFF

j_call: TRBJ2-3
cdr3_length: 16
v_call: TRBV7-9
cdr3_aa: CASSLLSGQARNTQYF

j_call: TRBJ2-5
cdr3_length: 13
v_call: TRBV29-1
cdr3_aa: CSVPGTSEETQYF

j_call: TRBJ2-2
cdr3_length: 15
v_call: TRBV21-1
cdr3_aa: CASSPRTGGTGELFF

j_call: TRBJ2-3
cdr3_length: 16
v_call: TRBV7-2
cdr3_aa: CASSLSQLGSTDTQYF

j_call: TRBJ2-7
cdr3_length: 13
v_call: TRBV5-6
cdr3_aa: CASSQGTAHEQYF

j_call: TRBJ2-2
cdr3_length: 14
v_call: TRBV9
cdr3_aa: CASSRGGNTGELFF

j_call: TRBJ2-1
cdr3_length: 20
v_call: TRBV13
cdr3_aa: CASTLRGGQGADWSYNEQFF

j_call: TRBJ1-3
cdr3_length: 16
v_call: TRBV27
cdr3_aa: CASSFSAAPSGNTIYF

j_call: TRBJ1-2
cdr3_length: 13
v_call: TRBV19
cdr3_aa: CASSIGGIEGYTF

j_call: TRBJ2-3
cdr3_length: 15
v_call: TRBV6-2/TRBV6-3
cdr3_aa: CASSLTVDFTDTQYF

j_call: TRBJ2-7
cdr3_length: 14
v_call: TRBV6-5
cdr3_aa: CASSWGGVSYEQYF

j_call: TRBJ2-3
cdr3_length: 18
v_call: TRBV11-2
cdr3_aa: CASSLVGTSGGAADTQYF

j_call: TRBJ2-4
cdr3_length: 17
v_call: TRBV27
cdr3_aa: CASSYRDRGLGKNIQYF

j_call: TRBJ2-7
cdr3_length: 12
v_call: TRBV6-5
cdr3_aa: CASTSLLYEQYF

j_call: TRBJ2-1
cdr3_length: 14
v_call: TRBV5-5
cdr3_aa: CASSFSVKDNEQFF

j_call: TRBJ1-2
cdr3_length: 17
v_call: TRBV4-3
cdr3_aa: CASSQPTGKSPAVGYTF

j_call: TRBJ1-6
cdr3_length: 15
v_call: TRBV5-1
cdr3_aa: CASSLLGTGDSPLHF

j_call: TRBJ2-2
cdr3_length: 15
v_call: TRBV4-3
cdr3_aa: CASSQYGLKAGELFF

j_call: TRBJ1-2
cdr3_length: 16
v_call: TRBV21-1
cdr3_aa: CASSKEVGPTVYGYTF

j_call: TRBJ2-3
cdr3_length: 10
v_call: TRBV2
cdr3_aa: CATARGTQYF

j_call: TRBJ2-3
cdr3_length: 17
v_call: TRBV2
cdr3_aa: CASSEGMRGTSTDTQYF

j_call: TRBJ2-2
cdr3_length: 16
v_call: TRBV11-2
cdr3_aa: CASSLGRGTNTGELFF

j_call: TRBJ2-1
cdr3_length: 17
v_call: TRBV10-3
cdr3_aa: CAIRGTSGESSYNEQFF

j_call: TRBJ2-3
cdr3_length: 14
v_call: TRBV9
cdr3_aa: CASSVATLEDTQYF

j_call: TRBJ2-2
cdr3_length: 17
v_call: TRBV6-1
cdr3_aa: CASSDIAGGHSAGELFF